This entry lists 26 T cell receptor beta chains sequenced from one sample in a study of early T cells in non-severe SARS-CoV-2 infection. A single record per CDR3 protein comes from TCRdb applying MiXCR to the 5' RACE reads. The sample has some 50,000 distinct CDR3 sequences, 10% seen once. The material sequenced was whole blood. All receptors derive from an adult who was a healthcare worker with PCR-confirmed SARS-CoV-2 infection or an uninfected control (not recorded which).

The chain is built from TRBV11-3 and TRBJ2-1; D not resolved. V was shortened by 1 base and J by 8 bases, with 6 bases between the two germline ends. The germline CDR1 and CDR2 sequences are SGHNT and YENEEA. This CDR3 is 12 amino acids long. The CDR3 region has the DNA TGTGCCAGCAGCTTAGTCCACGATGAGCAGTTCTTC. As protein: CASSLVHDEQFF.

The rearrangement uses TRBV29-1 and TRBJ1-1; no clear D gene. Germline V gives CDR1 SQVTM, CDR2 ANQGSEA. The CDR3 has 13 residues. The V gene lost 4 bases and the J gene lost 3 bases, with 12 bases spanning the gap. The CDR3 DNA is TGCAGCGTTGCGGTGGGGATGGACACTGAAGCTTTCTTT. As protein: CSVAVGMDTEAFF. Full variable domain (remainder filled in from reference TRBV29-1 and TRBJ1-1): SAVISQKPSRDICQRGTSLTIQCQVDSQVTMMFWYRQQPGQSLTLIATANQGSEATYESGFVIDKFPISRPNLTFSTLTVSNMSPEDSSIYLCSVAVGMDTEAFFGQGTRLTVV.

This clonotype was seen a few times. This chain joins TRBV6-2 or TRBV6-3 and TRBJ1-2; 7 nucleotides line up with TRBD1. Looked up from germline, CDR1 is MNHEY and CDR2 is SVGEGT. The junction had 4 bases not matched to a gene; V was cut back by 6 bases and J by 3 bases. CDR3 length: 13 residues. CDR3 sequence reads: CASRDRVHYGYTF. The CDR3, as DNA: TGTGCCAGCAGAGACAGGGTCCACTATGGCTACACCTTC.

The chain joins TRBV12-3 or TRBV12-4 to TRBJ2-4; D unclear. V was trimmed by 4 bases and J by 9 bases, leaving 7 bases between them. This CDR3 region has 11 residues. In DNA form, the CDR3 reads TGTGCCAGCAGTTCCCAGACCATTCAGTACTTC. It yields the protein CASSSQTIQYF.

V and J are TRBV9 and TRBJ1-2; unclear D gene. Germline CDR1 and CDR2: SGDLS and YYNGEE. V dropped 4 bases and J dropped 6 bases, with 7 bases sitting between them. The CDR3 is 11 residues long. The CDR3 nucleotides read TGTGCCAGCAGCTCCCGGGATGGCTACACCTTC. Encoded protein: CASSSRDGYTF.

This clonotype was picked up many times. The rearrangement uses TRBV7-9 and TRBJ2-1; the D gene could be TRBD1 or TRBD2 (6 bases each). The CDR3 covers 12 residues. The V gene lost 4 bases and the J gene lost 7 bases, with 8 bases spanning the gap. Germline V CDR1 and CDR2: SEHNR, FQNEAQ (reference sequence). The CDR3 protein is CASSWRGNEQFF. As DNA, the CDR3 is TGTGCCAGCAGCTGGAGGGGGAATGAGCAGTTCTTC.

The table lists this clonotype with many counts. DNA of the CDR3: TGTGCCAGCAGCCCATCGACAGGGGGAGGCTACACCTTC. Protein: CASSPSTGGGYTF. This sequence joins TRBV3-1 and TRBJ1-2, with TRBD1 matching 9 bases. V shed 4 bases, J shed 8 bases, and the junction held 5 bases outside the gene matches. CDR3 length: 13 residues. CDR1 LGHDT and CDR2 YNNKEL come from the germline V gene (reference sequence).

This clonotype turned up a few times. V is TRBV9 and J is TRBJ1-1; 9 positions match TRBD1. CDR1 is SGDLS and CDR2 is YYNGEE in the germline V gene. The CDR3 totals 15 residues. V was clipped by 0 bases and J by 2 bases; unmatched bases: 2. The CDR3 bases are TGTGCCAGCAGCGTAGAGGGACAGGGTAACACTGAAGCTTTCTTT. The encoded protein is CASSVEGQGNTEAFF.

The CDR3 region is CASSLILRGGNPQHF. As DNA, the CDR3 is TGTGCCAGCAGTTTAATTTTGAGGGGAGGGAACCCCCAGCATTTT. The chain carries TRBV28 and TRBJ1-5; a weak D match, TRBD1 (5 bases). The ends were cut back, 2 bases at V and 10 bases at J, with 18 bases in the middle. Germline values: CDR1 MDHEN, CDR2 SYDVKM. The CDR3 is 15 residues long.

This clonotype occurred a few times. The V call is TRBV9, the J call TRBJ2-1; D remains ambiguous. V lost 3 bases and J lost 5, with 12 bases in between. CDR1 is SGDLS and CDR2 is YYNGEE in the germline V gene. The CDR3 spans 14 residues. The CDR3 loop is CASSELVLDNEQFF. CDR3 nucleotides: TGTGCCAGCAGCGAGCTGGTACTGGACAATGAGCAGTTCTTC.

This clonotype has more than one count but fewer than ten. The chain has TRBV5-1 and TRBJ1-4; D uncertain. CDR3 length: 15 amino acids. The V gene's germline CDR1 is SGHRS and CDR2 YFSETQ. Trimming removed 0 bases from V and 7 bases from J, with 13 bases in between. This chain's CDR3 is CASSLDGEGGEKLFF. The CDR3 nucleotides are TGCGCCAGCAGCTTGGATGGCGAGGGTGGTGAAAAACTGTTTTTT.

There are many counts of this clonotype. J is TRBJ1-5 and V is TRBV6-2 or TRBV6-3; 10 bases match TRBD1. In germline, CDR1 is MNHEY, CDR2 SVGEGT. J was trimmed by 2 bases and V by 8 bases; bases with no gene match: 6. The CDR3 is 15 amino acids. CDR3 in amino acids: CASRQGALGNQPQHF. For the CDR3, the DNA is TGTGCCAGCCGACAGGGGGCGTTAGGCAATCAGCCCCAGCATTTT.

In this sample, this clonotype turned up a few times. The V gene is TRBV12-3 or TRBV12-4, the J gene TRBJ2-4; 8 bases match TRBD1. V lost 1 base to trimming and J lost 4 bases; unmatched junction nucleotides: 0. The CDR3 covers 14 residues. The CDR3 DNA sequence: TGTGCCAGCAGTTTAGGGACAGGGAAAAACATTCAGTACTTC. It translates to CASSLGTGKNIQYF.

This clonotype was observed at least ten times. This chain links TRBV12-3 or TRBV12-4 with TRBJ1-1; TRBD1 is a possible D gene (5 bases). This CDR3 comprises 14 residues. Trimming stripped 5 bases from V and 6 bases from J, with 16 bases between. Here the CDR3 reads CASSPPGLGAEAFF. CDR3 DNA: TGTGCCAGCAGTCCGCCGGGGCTGGGGGCTGAAGCTTTCTTT.

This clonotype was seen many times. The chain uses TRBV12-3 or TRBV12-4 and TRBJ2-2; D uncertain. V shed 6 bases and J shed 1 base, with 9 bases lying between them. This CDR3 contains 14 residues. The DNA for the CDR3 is TGTGCCAGCAGCCGTCGTGTGAACACCGGGGAGCTGTTTTTT. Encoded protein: CASSRRVNTGELFF.

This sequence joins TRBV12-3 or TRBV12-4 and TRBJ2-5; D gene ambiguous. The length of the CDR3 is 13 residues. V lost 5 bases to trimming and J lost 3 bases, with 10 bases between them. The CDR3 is CASSPAPEETQYF. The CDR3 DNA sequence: TGTGCCAGCAGTCCCGCCCCCGAAGAGACCCAGTACTTC.

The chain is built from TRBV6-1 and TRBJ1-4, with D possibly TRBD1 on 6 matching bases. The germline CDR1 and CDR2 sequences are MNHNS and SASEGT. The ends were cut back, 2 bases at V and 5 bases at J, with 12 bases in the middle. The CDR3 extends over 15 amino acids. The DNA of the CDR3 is TGTGCCAGCAGTGAATTCCAGGGGATAAATGAAAAACTGTTTTTT. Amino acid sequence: CASSEFQGINEKLFF.

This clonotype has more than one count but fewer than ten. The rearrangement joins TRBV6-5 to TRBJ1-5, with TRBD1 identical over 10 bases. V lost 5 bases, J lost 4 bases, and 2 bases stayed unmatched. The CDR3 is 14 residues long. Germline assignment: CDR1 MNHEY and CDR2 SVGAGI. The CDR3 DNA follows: TGTGCCAGCAGTGACAGGGGGCCGAATCAGCCCCAGCATTTT. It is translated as CASSDRGPNQPQHF.

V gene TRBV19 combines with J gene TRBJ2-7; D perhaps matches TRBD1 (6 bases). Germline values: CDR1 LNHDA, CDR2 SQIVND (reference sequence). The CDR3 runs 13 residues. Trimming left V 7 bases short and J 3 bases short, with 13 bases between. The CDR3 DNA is TGTGCCAGTAAGGAGGCCAGGGGCTACGAGCAGTACTTC. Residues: CASKEARGYEQYF.

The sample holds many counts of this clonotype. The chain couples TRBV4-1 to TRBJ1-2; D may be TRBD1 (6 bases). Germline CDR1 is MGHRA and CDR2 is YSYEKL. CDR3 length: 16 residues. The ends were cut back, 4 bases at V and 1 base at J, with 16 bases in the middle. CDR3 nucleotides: TGCGCCAGCAGCCTAGAAAGGACAGAGGTTAACTATGGCTACACCTTC. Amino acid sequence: CASSLERTEVNYGYTF.

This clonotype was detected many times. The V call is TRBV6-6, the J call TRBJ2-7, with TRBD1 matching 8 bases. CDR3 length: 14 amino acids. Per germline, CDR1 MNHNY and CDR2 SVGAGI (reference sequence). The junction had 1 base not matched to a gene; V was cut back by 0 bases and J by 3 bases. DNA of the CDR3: TGTGCCAGCAGTTACTCAGGACAGGGCTACGAGCAGTACTTC. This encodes CASSYSGQGYEQYF.

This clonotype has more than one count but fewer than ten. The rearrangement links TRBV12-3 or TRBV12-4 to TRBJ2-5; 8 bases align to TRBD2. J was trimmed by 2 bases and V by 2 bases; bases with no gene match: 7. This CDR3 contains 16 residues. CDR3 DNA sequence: TGTGCCAGCAGTTTACGGGGGGGATGGAGGCAAGAGACCCAGTACTTC. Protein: CASSLRGGWRQETQYF.

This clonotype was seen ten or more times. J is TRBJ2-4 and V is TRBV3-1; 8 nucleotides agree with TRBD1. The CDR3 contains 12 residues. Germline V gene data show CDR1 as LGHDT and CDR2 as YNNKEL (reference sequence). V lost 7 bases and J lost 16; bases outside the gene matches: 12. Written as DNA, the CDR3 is TGTGCCAGCACCGGATCCGGGACAGGTTCTTACTTC. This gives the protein CASTGSGTGSYF.

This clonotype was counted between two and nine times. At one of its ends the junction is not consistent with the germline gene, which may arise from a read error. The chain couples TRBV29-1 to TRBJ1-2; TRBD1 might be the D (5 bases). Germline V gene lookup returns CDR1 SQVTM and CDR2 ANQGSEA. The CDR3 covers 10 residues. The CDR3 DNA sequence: TGCAGCGTTGGAGGAGCGGGGGAACTCTTC. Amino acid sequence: CSVGGAGELF. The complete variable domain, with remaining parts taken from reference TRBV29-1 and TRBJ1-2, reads SAVISQKPSRDICQRGTSLTIQCQVDSQVTMMFWYRQQPGQSLTLIATANQGSEATYESGFVIDKFPISRPNLTFSTLTVSNMSPEDSSIYLCSVGGAGELFGSGTRLTVV.

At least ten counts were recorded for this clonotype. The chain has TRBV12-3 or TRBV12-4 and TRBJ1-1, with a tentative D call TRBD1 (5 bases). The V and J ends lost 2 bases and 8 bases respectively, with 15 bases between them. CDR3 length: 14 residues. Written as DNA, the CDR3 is TGTGCCAGCAGTTTAATTGGGGGAGAAGCGGAAGCTTTCTTT. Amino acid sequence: CASSLIGGEAEAFF.

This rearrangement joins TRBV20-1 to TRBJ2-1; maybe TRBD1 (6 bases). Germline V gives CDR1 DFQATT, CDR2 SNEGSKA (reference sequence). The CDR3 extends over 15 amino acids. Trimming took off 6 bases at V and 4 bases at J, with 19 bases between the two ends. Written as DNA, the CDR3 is TGCAGTGCCAGGAGACAGGTGGAGCCATACAATGAGCAGTTCTTC. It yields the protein CSARRQVEPYNEQFF.